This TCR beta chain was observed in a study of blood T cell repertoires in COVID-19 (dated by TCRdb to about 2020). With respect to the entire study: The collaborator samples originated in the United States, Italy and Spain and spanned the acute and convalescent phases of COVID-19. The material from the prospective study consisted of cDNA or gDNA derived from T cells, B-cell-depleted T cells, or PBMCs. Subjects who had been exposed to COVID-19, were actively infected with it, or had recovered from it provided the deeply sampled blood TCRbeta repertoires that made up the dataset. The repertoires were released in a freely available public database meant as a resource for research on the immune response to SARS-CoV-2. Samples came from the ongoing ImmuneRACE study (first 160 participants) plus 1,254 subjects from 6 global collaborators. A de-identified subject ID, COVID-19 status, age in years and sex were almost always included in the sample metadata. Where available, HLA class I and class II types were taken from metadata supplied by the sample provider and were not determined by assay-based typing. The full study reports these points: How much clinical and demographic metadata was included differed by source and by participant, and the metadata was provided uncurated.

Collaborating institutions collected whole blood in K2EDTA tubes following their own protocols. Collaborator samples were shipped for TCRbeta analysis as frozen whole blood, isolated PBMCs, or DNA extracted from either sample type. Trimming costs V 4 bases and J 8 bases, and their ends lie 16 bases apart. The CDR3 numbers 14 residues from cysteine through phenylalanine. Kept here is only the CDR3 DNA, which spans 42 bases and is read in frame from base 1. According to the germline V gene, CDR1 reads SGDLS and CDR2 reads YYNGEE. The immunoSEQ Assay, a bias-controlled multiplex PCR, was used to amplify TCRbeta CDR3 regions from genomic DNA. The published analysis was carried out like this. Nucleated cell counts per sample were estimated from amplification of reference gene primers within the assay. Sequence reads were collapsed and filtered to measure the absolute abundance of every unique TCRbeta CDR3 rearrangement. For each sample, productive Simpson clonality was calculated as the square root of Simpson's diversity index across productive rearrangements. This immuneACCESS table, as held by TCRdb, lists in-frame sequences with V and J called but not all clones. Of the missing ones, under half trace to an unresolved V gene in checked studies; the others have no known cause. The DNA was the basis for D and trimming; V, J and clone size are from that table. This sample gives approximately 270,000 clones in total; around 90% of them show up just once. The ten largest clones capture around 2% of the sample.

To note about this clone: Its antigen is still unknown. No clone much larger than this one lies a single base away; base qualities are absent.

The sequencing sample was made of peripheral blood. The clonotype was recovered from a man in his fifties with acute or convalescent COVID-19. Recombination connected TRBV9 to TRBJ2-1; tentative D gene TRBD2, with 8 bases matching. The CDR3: CASSPSGGGDEQFF. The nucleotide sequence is TGTGCCAGCAGCCCCTCGGGAGGGGGCGATGAGCAGTTCTTC.